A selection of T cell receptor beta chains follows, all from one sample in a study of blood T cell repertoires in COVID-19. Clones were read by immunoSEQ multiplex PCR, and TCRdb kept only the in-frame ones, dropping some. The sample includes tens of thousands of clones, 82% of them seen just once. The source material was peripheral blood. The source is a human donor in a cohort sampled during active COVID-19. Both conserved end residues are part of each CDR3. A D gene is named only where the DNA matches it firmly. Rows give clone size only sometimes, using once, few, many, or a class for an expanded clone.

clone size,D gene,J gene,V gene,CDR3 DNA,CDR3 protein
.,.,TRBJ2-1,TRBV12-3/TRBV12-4,TGTGCCAGCAGGCACGGGGATGAGCAGTTCTTC,CASRHGDEQFF
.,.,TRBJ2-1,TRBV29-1,TGCAGCGTTGGGTCCCGACAAGCTTACAATGAGCAGTTCTTC,CSVGSRQAYNEQFF
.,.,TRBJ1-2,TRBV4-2,TGTGCCAGCAGCCAAGTTAGATACTATGGCTACACCTTC,CASSQVRYYGYTF
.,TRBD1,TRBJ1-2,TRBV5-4,TGTGCCAGCAGCTTGGCGTTCCCACAGGGGGCTTTTGGCTACACCTTC,CASSLAFPQGAFGYTF
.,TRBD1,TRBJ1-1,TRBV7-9,TGTGCCAGCAGCTTAGCCTCCTGGACAGGACAAGCTTTCTTT,CASSLASWTGQAFF
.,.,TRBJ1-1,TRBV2,TGTGCCAGCACGGACAGAAGCACTGAAGCTTTCTTT,CASTDRSTEAFF
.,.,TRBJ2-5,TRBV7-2,TGTGCCAGCAGCCCTCAATTCTCCGAGGAGACCCAGTACTTC,CASSPQFSEETQYF
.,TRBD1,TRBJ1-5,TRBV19,TGTGCCAGTAGCGGGACAGGGGATCAGCCCCAGCATTTT,CASSGTGDQPQHF
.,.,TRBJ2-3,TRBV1,TGCACCAGCAGCCATCCAGAACGGGACTCTCAAGACACAGATACGCAGTATTTT,CTSSHPERDSQDTDTQYF
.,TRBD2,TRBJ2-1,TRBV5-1,TGCGCCAGCAGCACACTAGCGGGGTACTCCTACAATGAGCAGTTCTTC,CASSTLAGYSYNEQFF
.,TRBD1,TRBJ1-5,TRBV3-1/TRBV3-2,TGTGCCAGCAGCCAAGATCCCCCTTACAGGGGACCTAGCAATCAGCCCCAGCATTTT,CASSQDPPYRGPSNQPQHF
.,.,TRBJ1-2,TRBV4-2,TGTGCCAGCAGCCAAGTCCGGGGGAACTATGGCTACACCTTC,CASSQVRGNYGYTF
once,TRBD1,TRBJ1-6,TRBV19,TGTGCCAGTAGTATTCCCTCCCCTCGGGGACAGGGAATTTCACCCCTCCACTTT,CASSIPSPRGQGISPLHF
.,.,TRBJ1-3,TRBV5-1,TGCGCCAGCAGCTTGGACAGGCTATCTGGAAACACCATATATTTT,CASSLDRLSGNTIYF
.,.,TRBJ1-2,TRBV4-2,TGTGCCAGCAGCCAAGATCTAGATAACTATGGCTACACCTTC,CASSQDLDNYGYTF
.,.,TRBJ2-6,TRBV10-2,TGCGCCAGCAGTGATGCCAGGGGATCTGGGGCCAACGTCCTGACTTTC,CASSDARGSGANVLTF
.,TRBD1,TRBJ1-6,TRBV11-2,TGTGCCAGCAGCTGGGGACAGTATAATTCACCCCTCCACTTT,CASSWGQYNSPLHF
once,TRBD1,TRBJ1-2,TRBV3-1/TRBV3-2,TGTGCCAGCAGCCAAGTACCGGGACAGGGACGGAACTATGGCTACACCTTC,CASSQVPGQGRNYGYTF
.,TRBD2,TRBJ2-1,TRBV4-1,TGCGCCAGCAGCCAAGGGGCTAGCGGGGACAATGAGCAGTTCTTC,CASSQGASGDNEQFF
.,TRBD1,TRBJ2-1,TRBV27,TGTGCCAGCAGTTTATCCCTTGGACTAATAAAGGGGGACAGGGGGACCTGGGAGCAGTTCTTC,CASSLSLGLIKGDRGTWEQFF
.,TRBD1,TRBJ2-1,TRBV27,TGTGCCAGCAGTCCCTTTTTATGGTCGGGACAGGGTTTGAATGAGCAGTTCTTC,CASSPFLWSGQGLNEQFF
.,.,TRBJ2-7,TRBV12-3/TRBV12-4,TGTGCCAGCAGTTCAGGGAACGAGCAGTACTTC,CASSSGNEQYF
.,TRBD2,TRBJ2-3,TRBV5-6,TGTGCCAGCAGCTTGCTAGCGGGGTTTTCAGATACGCAGTATTTT,CASSLLAGFSDTQYF
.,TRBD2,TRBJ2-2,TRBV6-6,TGTGCCAGCACCGACCGAGGGGCAGGGACTAGCGGGGAGCTGTTTTTT,CASTDRGAGTSGELFF
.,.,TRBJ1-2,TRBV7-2,TGTGCCAGCAGCTTTCAGGGTATCGATGGCTACACCTTC,CASSFQGIDGYTF
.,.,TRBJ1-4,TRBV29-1,TGCAGCGTCCCACGGGGAGGCGATGAAAAACTGTTTTTT,CSVPRGGDEKLFF
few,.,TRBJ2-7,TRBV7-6,TGTGCCAGCAGCTTATACAGTGACGAGCAGTACTTC,CASSLYSDEQYF
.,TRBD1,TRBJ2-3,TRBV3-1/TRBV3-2,TGTGCCAGCAGCCCCCTCGGGGGACAGGGGGCAGTAGATACGCAGTATTTT,CASSPLGGQGAVDTQYF
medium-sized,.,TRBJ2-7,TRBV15,TGTGCCACCAGCGGGGGCGATTCCTACGAGCAGTACTTC,CATSGGDSYEQYF
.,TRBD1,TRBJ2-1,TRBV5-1,TGCGCCAGCAGCTTGGATGGGACAGGGGGATACAATGAGCAGTTCTTC,CASSLDGTGGYNEQFF
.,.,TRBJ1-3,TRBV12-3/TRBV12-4,TGTGCCAGCAGGACCGGGACACGGAACACCATATATTTT,CASRTGTRNTIYF
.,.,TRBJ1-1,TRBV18,TGTGCCAGCTCACCCCAGGCGGGCGGGTACACTGAAGCTTTCTTT,CASSPQAGGYTEAFF
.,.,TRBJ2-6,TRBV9,TGTGCCAGCAGCGATAACAGGGCTTCTGGGGCCAACGTCCTGACTTTC,CASSDNRASGANVLTF
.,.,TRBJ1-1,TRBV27,TGTGCCAGCAGTTTTTATCCGGGAGAAGCTTTCTTT,CASSFYPGEAFF
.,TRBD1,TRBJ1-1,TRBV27,TGTGCCAGCAGATTAGGGGGCTGGAACACTGAAGCTTTCTTT,CASRLGGWNTEAFF
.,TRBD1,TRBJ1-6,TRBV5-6,TGTGCCAGCAGCGAGATGAACAGGGGGGGTTATAATTCACCCCTCCACTTT,CASSEMNRGGYNSPLHF
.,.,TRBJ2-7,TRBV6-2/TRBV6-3,TGTGCCAGCAGCCAGGGACATGACTACGAGCAGTACTTC,CASSQGHDYEQYF
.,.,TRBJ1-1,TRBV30,TGTGCCTGGAGCAGGGGTAGGTACACTGAAGCTTTCTTT,CAWSRGRYTEAFF
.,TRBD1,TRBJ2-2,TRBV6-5,TGTGCCAGCAGCCAGGGGGTGGAAAACACCGGGGAGCTGTTTTTT,CASSQGVENTGELFF
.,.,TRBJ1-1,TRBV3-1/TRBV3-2,TGTGCCAGCAGCTCGGGGAGGTCGGACACTGAAGCTTTCTTT,CASSSGRSDTEAFF
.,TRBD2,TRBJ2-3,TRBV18,TGTGCCAGCTCACGCAGCGGGGGGGTAGATACGCAGTATTTT,CASSRSGGVDTQYF
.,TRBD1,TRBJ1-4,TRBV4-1,TGCGCCAGCAGCCAAGAGGGACAGGGGGATGAAAAACTGTTTTTT,CASSQEGQGDEKLFF
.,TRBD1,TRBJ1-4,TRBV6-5,TGTGCCAGCGTCGACAGGGGGCTAAAAAAACTGTTTTTT,CASVDRGLKKLFF
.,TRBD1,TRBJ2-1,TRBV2,TGTGCCAGCAGTAAAACACGGGACAGCTCCTACAATGAGCAGTTCTTC,CASSKTRDSSYNEQFF
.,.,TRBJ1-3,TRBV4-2,TGTGCCAGCAGCCAAGGAGACGACAGGACTGGAAACACCATATATTTT,CASSQGDDRTGNTIYF
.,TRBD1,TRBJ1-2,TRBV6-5,TGTGCCAGCAGTTACTCGGAGGGGGCAAGCTATGGCTACACCTTC,CASSYSEGASYGYTF